This is a list of T cell receptor beta chains from one sample in a study of blood T cell repertoires in COVID-19. Assay used: immunoSEQ multiplex PCR; TCRdb lists only in-frame clones, some missing. This sample has about 390,000 clones, with 85% to 90% found just once. Sequencing input: PBMCs or T cells enriched from blood (not recorded which). These receptor sequences come from a woman aged 50 to 65 who had recovered from COVID-19. The CDR3 runs from the conserved cysteine through the conserved F or W. The D gene is left open where the match is weak. Not every row has a clone size; where given, it reads once, few, many or a size class.

clone size: .
J gene: TRBJ1-2
D gene: TRBD1
V gene: TRBV18
CDR3 protein: CASSPGTGEDGYTF
CDR3 DNA: TGTGCCAGCTCACCAGGGACAGGGGAGGATGGCTACACCTTC

clone size: .
J gene: TRBJ1-1
D gene: TRBD1
V gene: TRBV4-3
CDR3 protein: CASSPGQGWTEAFF
CDR3 DNA: TGCGCCAGCAGCCCCGGACAGGGCTGGACTGAAGCTTTCTTT

clone size: .
J gene: TRBJ1-1
D gene: .
V gene: TRBV13
CDR3 protein: CASSLVKRLNTEAFF
CDR3 DNA: TGTGCCAGCAGCTTAGTCAAGCGGCTGAACACTGAAGCTTTCTTT

clone size: .
J gene: TRBJ1-4
D gene: .
V gene: TRBV5-6
CDR3 protein: CASSFNFGEKLFF
CDR3 DNA: TGTGCCAGCAGCTTTAACTTCGGGGAAAAACTGTTTTTT

clone size: .
J gene: TRBJ2-7
D gene: .
V gene: TRBV16
CDR3 protein: CASSHASGTLSYEQYF
CDR3 DNA: TGTGCCAGCAGCCACGCATCCGGGACACTCTCCTACGAGCAGTACTTC

clone size: many
J gene: TRBJ1-6
D gene: .
V gene: TRBV3-1/TRBV3-2
CDR3 protein: CASSQAPGSYNSPLHF
CDR3 DNA: TGTGCCAGCAGCCAAGCGCCGGGGTCTTATAATTCACCCCTCCACTTT

clone size: .
J gene: TRBJ1-4
D gene: .
V gene: TRBV5-1
CDR3 protein: CASSLTGTTVEKLFF
CDR3 DNA: TGCGCCAGCAGCTTGACCGGGACAACGGTTGAAAAACTGTTTTTT

clone size: .
J gene: TRBJ2-7
D gene: TRBD1
V gene: TRBV27
CDR3 protein: CASSLRTGPSYEQYF
CDR3 DNA: TGTGCCAGCAGTTTACGGACAGGGCCCTCCTACGAGCAGTACTTC

clone size: .
J gene: TRBJ2-2
D gene: .
V gene: TRBV3-1/TRBV3-2
CDR3 protein: CASSQVGGNRGELFF
CDR3 DNA: TGTGCCAGCAGCCAAGTAGGAGGGAATAGGGGGGAGCTGTTTTTT

clone size: many
J gene: TRBJ2-7
D gene: .
V gene: TRBV27
CDR3 protein: CASSSFPVGAYEQYF
CDR3 DNA: TGTGCCAGCAGTTCCTTCCCTGTGGGAGCCTACGAGCAGTACTTC

clone size: .
J gene: TRBJ1-4
D gene: .
V gene: TRBV28
CDR3 protein: CASSKPGGANEKLFF
CDR3 DNA: TGTGCCAGCAGCAAGCCGGGGGGTGCTAATGAAAAACTGTTTTTT

clone size: .
J gene: TRBJ2-5
D gene: TRBD1
V gene: TRBV30
CDR3 protein: CALQEGQGYPRETQYF
CDR3 DNA: TGTGCCTTGCAAGAGGGACAGGGTTATCCAAGAGAGACCCAGTACTTC

clone size: .
J gene: TRBJ1-2
D gene: .
V gene: TRBV7-9
CDR3 protein: CASSLVGGPNYGYTF
CDR3 DNA: TGTGCCAGCAGCTTAGTCGGAGGGCCTAACTATGGCTACACCTTC

clone size: .
J gene: TRBJ1-5
D gene: TRBD1
V gene: TRBV6-2/TRBV6-3
CDR3 protein: CASSLLRTGDNQPQHF
CDR3 DNA: TGTGCCAGCAGTCTCCTACGTACAGGGGACAATCAGCCCCAGCATTTT

clone size: .
J gene: TRBJ1-2
D gene: .
V gene: TRBV6-6
CDR3 protein: CASSYSIENYGYTF
CDR3 DNA: TGTGCCAGCAGTTACTCGATCGAGAACTATGGCTACACCTTC

clone size: .
J gene: TRBJ1-5
D gene: .
V gene: TRBV6-5
CDR3 protein: CATRGLNQPQHF
CDR3 DNA: TGTGCCACCCGGGGACTTAATCAGCCCCAGCATTTT

clone size: .
J gene: TRBJ1-2
D gene: TRBD1
V gene: TRBV5-5
CDR3 protein: CASSSTGVYGYTF
CDR3 DNA: TGTGCCAGCAGCTCCACAGGGGTCTATGGCTACACCTTC

clone size: .
J gene: TRBJ2-7
D gene: TRBD1
V gene: TRBV3-1/TRBV3-2
CDR3 protein: CASSYGQASGEQYF
CDR3 DNA: TGTGCCAGCAGCTATGGACAGGCATCTGGGGAGCAGTACTTC

clone size: .
J gene: TRBJ1-2
D gene: .
V gene: TRBV7-8
CDR3 protein: CASSPGPLWGYTF
CDR3 DNA: TGTGCCAGCAGCCCCGGTCCGCTTTGGGGCTACACCTTC

clone size: .
J gene: TRBJ2-3
D gene: TRBD1
V gene: TRBV7-9
CDR3 protein: CAITTGADTQYF
CDR3 DNA: TGTGCCATCACTACAGGGGCAGATACGCAGTATTTT

clone size: .
J gene: TRBJ2-7
D gene: .
V gene: TRBV4-2
CDR3 protein: CASRGTREQYF
CDR3 DNA: TGTGCCAGCAGGGGCACGCGCGAGCAGTACTTC

clone size: .
J gene: TRBJ2-5
D gene: TRBD2
V gene: TRBV5-1
CDR3 protein: CASSSPGLAPETQYF
CDR3 DNA: TGCGCCAGCAGCTCACCGGGACTAGCTCCAGAGACCCAGTACTTC

clone size: once
J gene: TRBJ1-5
D gene: .
V gene: TRBV28
CDR3 protein: CASSQTAGGSSQHF
CDR3 DNA: TGTGCCAGCAGCCAAACAGCGGGGGGGTCATCCCAGCATTTT

clone size: .
J gene: TRBJ1-5
D gene: .
V gene: TRBV15
CDR3 protein: CATSRDPGPNQPQHF
CDR3 DNA: TGTGCCACCAGCAGAGACCCTGGGCCCAATCAGCCCCAGCATTTT

clone size: once
J gene: TRBJ2-2
D gene: TRBD1
V gene: TRBV27
CDR3 protein: CASSPLGQIKNTGELFF
CDR3 DNA: TGTGCCAGCAGTCCACTGGGACAGATAAAGAACACCGGGGAGCTGTTTTTT

clone size: .
J gene: TRBJ2-7
D gene: TRBD1
V gene: TRBV7-2
CDR3 protein: CASSLGTARYEQYF
CDR3 DNA: TGTGCCAGCAGCCTAGGGACAGCTAGGTACGAGCAGTACTTC

clone size: .
J gene: TRBJ1-5
D gene: .
V gene: TRBV19
CDR3 protein: CASRTPGHPNQPQHF
CDR3 DNA: TGTGCCAGTAGGACTCCGGGACATCCTAATCAGCCCCAGCATTTT

clone size: .
J gene: TRBJ1-1
D gene: .
V gene: TRBV14
CDR3 protein: CASSQRRTENEAFF
CDR3 DNA: TGTGCCAGCAGCCAACGAAGGACAGAGAATGAAGCTTTCTTT

clone size: .
J gene: TRBJ1-2
D gene: .
V gene: TRBV29-1
CDR3 protein: CSVESQAQIYGYTF
CDR3 DNA: TGCAGCGTTGAGTCCCAGGCCCAAATCTATGGCTACACCTTC

clone size: .
J gene: TRBJ2-7
D gene: TRBD1
V gene: TRBV9
CDR3 protein: CASSVAEDRGRPDEQYF
CDR3 DNA: TGTGCCAGCAGCGTAGCTGAGGACAGGGGGCGTCCGGACGAGCAGTACTTC

clone size: .
J gene: TRBJ1-1
D gene: .
V gene: TRBV7-3
CDR3 protein: CASARWGGANTEAFF
CDR3 DNA: TGTGCCAGCGCCCGTTGGGGGGGGGCAAACACTGAAGCTTTCTTT

clone size: .
J gene: TRBJ1-3
D gene: .
V gene: TRBV19
CDR3 protein: CASSIGGSSGNTIYF
CDR3 DNA: TGTGCCAGTAGTATCGGGGGGAGCTCTGGAAACACCATATATTTT

clone size: once
J gene: TRBJ2-7
D gene: TRBD1
V gene: TRBV4-3
CDR3 protein: CASSQDQGQGNYEQYF
CDR3 DNA: TGCGCCAGCAGCCAAGACCAAGGACAGGGAAACTACGAGCAGTACTTC

clone size: .
J gene: TRBJ1-1
D gene: .
V gene: TRBV6-2/TRBV6-3
CDR3 protein: CASSWRTIRRNTEAFF
CDR3 DNA: TGTGCCAGCAGTTGGAGGACGATCAGACGTAACACTGAAGCTTTCTTT

clone size: .
J gene: TRBJ2-3
D gene: TRBD1
V gene: TRBV24-1
CDR3 protein: CATSDRQGGTDTQYF
CDR3 DNA: TGTGCCACCAGTGACCGACAGGGGGGCACAGATACGCAGTATTTT

clone size: .
J gene: TRBJ2-7
D gene: .
V gene: TRBV19
CDR3 protein: CASSLDQGREQYF
CDR3 DNA: TGTGCCAGTAGTCTGGACCAGGGGCGCGAGCAGTACTTC

clone size: once
J gene: TRBJ2-3
D gene: .
V gene: TRBV5-1
CDR3 protein: CASSLQGFADTQYF
CDR3 DNA: TGCGCCAGCAGCTTGCAGGGGTTTGCAGATACGCAGTATTTT

clone size: .
J gene: TRBJ2-7
D gene: .
V gene: TRBV5-8
CDR3 protein: CASSHYFSSTYEQYF
CDR3 DNA: TGTGCCAGCAGCCATTACTTTAGCTCTACCTACGAGCAGTACTTC

clone size: .
J gene: TRBJ2-2
D gene: .
V gene: TRBV5-1
CDR3 protein: CASSLEGRAGELFF
CDR3 DNA: TGCGCCAGCAGCTTGGAGGGGCGTGCCGGGGAGCTGTTTTTT

clone size: .
J gene: TRBJ1-1
D gene: .
V gene: TRBV7-9
CDR3 protein: CASSFVVNTEAFF
CDR3 DNA: TGTGCCAGCAGCTTTGTAGTGAACACTGAAGCTTTCTTT

clone size: few
J gene: TRBJ1-6
D gene: .
V gene: TRBV23-1
CDR3 protein: CASSQLRTAIRSPLHF
CDR3 DNA: TGCGCCAGCAGTCAACTCAGGACAGCGATTCGTTCACCCCTCCACTTT

clone size: .
J gene: TRBJ1-6
D gene: .
V gene: TRBV5-1
CDR3 protein: CASSLAGYSPLHF
CDR3 DNA: TGCGCCAGCAGCTTGGCGGGGTATTCACCCCTCCACTTT

clone size: once
J gene: TRBJ1-6
D gene: TRBD1
V gene: TRBV30
CDR3 protein: CACVVGTGMNSPLHF
CDR3 DNA: TGTGCCTGCGTCGTGGGGACAGGAATGAATTCACCCCTCCACTTT

clone size: .
J gene: TRBJ1-3
D gene: TRBD1
V gene: TRBV19
CDR3 protein: CASGQGAGGNTIYF
CDR3 DNA: TGTGCCAGTGGTCAGGGGGCTGGAGGAAACACCATATATTTT

clone size: once
J gene: TRBJ2-4
D gene: .
V gene: TRBV7-2
CDR3 protein: CASSPGGNIQYF
CDR3 DNA: TGTGCCAGCAGCCCTGGGGGGAACATTCAGTACTTC

clone size: .
J gene: TRBJ2-1
D gene: .
V gene: TRBV24-1
CDR3 protein: CATSGGRYNEQFF
CDR3 DNA: TGTGCCACCAGTGGCGGGCGCTACAATGAGCAGTTCTTC

clone size: .
J gene: TRBJ2-3
D gene: TRBD2
V gene: TRBV29-1
CDR3 protein: CSSLAQRGATDTQYF
CDR3 DNA: TGCAGCAGTCTCGCCCAGCGGGGGGCCACAGATACGCAGTATTTT

clone size: .
J gene: TRBJ1-1
D gene: .
V gene: TRBV7-2
CDR3 protein: CASSRVNTEAFF
CDR3 DNA: TGTGCCAGCAGCAGAGTCAACACTGAAGCTTTCTTT

clone size: .
J gene: TRBJ1-1
D gene: .
V gene: TRBV15
CDR3 protein: CATSKGGVETEAFF
CDR3 DNA: TGTGCCACCAGCAAGGGGGGGGTTGAGACTGAAGCTTTCTTT